This T cell receptor beta chain was captured in a study of blood T cell repertoires in COVID-19. Study-wide background: Acute-phase and convalescent COVID-19 samples originated in the United States, Italy and Spain. From T cells, B-cell-depleted T cells, or PBMCs came the material, which was cDNA or gDNA.

This CDR3 is built from 11 residues. From germline, CDR1 is SQVTM and CDR2 ANQGSEA. Only in-frame clones appear in the TCRdb table, and some are missing; sequencing was by immunoSEQ multiplex PCR. The repertoire holds under 250,000 clones, with 85% to 90% as singletons. This TCR derives from a man aged 50 or older with COVID-19, enrolled during active disease. This chain joins TRBV29-1 and TRBJ1-1, with D possibly being TRBD1 (5 bases). The sample was peripheral blood. This CDR3 reads CGGGGLTEAFF. The CDR3, as DNA: TGCGGGGGTGGAGGGCTCACTGAAGCTTTCTTT.